This T cell receptor beta chain was recovered during a study of T cell responses to AZD1222 COVID-19 vaccine. This table comes from immunoSEQ multiplex PCR, and its TCRdb copy is limited to in-frame clones, with some not included. The table has 150,000 to 200,000 clones, over 80% seen once; the top ten hold 2.5% to 3%. Notes on this clone: What it binds is unknown.

Study-wide findings and caveats: Reports say nearly half of spike-specific TCRs go after unmutated variant regions. The donors showed a predominance of white British ancestry and of females, with possible underestimation of clonal diversity. Spike-specific TCR depth and breadth grew after two AZD1222 doses. Repertoire samples came only from after the peak T cell response.

The source is an adult in good health. This specimen was peripheral blood, taken on day 0 of MenACWY control vaccination.

The CDR3 nucleotides are TGCGCCAGCAGCCAAGTTGCGGGGGGCGGGTATGAGCAGTTCTTC. This translates into CASSQVAGGGYEQFF. This chain uses TRBV4-1 with TRBJ2-1, with 8 bases matching TRBD2. The germline CDR1 and CDR2 sequences are MGHRA and YSYEKL. CDR3 length equals 15 residues. Trimming cost V 1 base and J 8 bases; bases outside gene matches: 7.